A selection of T cell receptor beta chains follows, all from one sample in a study of naive and memory T cell subsets. Each CDR3 protein is one row after TCRdb ran MiXCR on the UMI-ligation and nested PCR reads. The table has some 110,000 distinct CDR3 sequences, roughly 15% seen once. Source material: naive CD8+ T cells from blood. Receptors originate from a human donor in good health. The CDR3 runs from the conserved cysteine through the conserved F or W. A D gene is named only where the DNA matches it firmly. Some rows mark clone size as missing; the rest say once, few, many or name a class of expanded clone.

DNA	CDR3	D	length	size	V	J
TGCAGCGTTGGCCTGGGATGGGACGCCTCCTACGAGCAGTACTTC	CSVGLGWDASYEQYF	NA	15	few	TRBV29-1	TRBJ2-7
TGCGCCAGCAGCTTGTTCGGGGGAGAAGAGACCCAGTACTTC	CASSLFGGEETQYF	NA	14	NA	TRBV5-1	TRBJ2-5
TGTGCCAGCAGTCCGACTAGCTCCTACAATGAGCAGTTCTTC	CASSPTSSYNEQFF	NA	14	NA	TRBV12-3/TRBV12-4	TRBJ2-1
TGTGCCAGCAGCGTGACTAGCGGGAGTGGCGGCGAGCAGTACTTC	CASSVTSGSGGEQYF	TRBD2	15	NA	TRBV9	TRBJ2-7
TGTGCCAGCAGCTCCATAGGGAATGGCTACACCTTC	CASSSIGNGYTF	NA	12	once	TRBV12-3/TRBV12-4	TRBJ1-2
TGCAGTGCTAGAGTGGTGGGAGATCCTAACTATGGCTACACCTTC	CSARVVGDPNYGYTF	NA	15	NA	TRBV20-1	TRBJ1-2
TGTGCCAGGACCTGGACCTTCCCTTCGAACACCGGGGAGCTGTTTTTT	CARTWTFPSNTGELFF	NA	16	NA	TRBV6-1	TRBJ2-2
TGTGCCAGCGGACCCGAGTTCGGGGCCATAAATGAAAAACTGTTTTTT	CASGPEFGAINEKLFF	NA	16	NA	TRBV9	TRBJ1-4
TGTGCCAGCTCAACAGGGGAGGGGTCTCTAAACAATCAGCCCCAGCATTTT	CASSTGEGSLNNQPQHF	TRBD1	17	NA	TRBV18	TRBJ1-5
TGTGCCATTGCAGGGGGCCACGAGCAGTACTTC	CAIAGGHEQYF	TRBD1	11	many	TRBV28	TRBJ2-7
TGTGCTAGTGGTCTCTGGGACGGGGAGCTGTTTTTT	CASGLWDGELFF	NA	12	NA	TRBV12-5	TRBJ2-2
TGTGCCAGCAGTCCCGGGACAACCGATACGCAGTATTTT	CASSPGTTDTQYF	NA	13	many	TRBV28	TRBJ2-3
TGTGCCAGCAGCCAAAGTAGGACAGGACCCCAGCATTTT	CASSQSRTGPQHF	TRBD1	13	NA	TRBV14	TRBJ1-5
TGTGCCAGCAGCTCAGGATCCTATAGCAATCAGCCCCAGCATTTT	CASSSGSYSNQPQHF	NA	15	NA	TRBV27	TRBJ1-5
TGTGCCAGCACCACGGATCAGGGCAGTAATGAAAAACTGTTTTTT	CASTTDQGSNEKLFF	NA	15	NA	TRBV12-3/TRBV12-4	TRBJ1-4
TGCAGCGTTGATGACAGGCGAGCGAACACCGGGGAGCTGTTTTTT	CSVDDRRANTGELFF	NA	15	many	TRBV29-1	TRBJ2-2
TGTGCCAGCAGCCATGGGGACGGGACCTACGAGCAGTACTTC	CASSHGDGTYEQYF	NA	14	few	TRBV4-2	TRBJ2-7
TGTGCCAGCAGCCAAGTCATCGGGGACCTCACAGATACGCAGTATTTT	CASSQVIGDLTDTQYF	NA	16	few	TRBV3-1	TRBJ2-3
TGTGCCACCAGCAGAGTCGAGGGGGCGCTTCTTGAGCAGTTCTTC	CATSRVEGALLEQFF	TRBD1	15	few	TRBV15	TRBJ2-1
TGTGCCAGCAGTTTAGGGCGGGGGGGCTTGGATGAGCAGTTCTTC	CASSLGRGGLDEQFF	TRBD2	15	NA	TRBV12-3/TRBV12-4	TRBJ2-1
TGTGCCACCAGCCCGTCTGGGGGTGAGCAGTTCTTC	CATSPSGGEQFF	NA	12	few	TRBV15	TRBJ2-1
TGTGCCACCAGCAGAACGGGAGACGGGGAGCTGTTTTTT	CATSRTGDGELFF	NA	13	few	TRBV15	TRBJ2-2
TGCGCCAGCAGCCAATACTTACAGGGGACTAATGAAAAACTGTTTTTT	CASSQYLQGTNEKLFF	TRBD1	16	few	TRBV4-1	TRBJ1-4
TGTGCCAGCAGCTTGGGCGGACAGGGCCAGTTCTTC	CASSLGGQGQFF	TRBD1	12	NA	TRBV5-6	TRBJ2-1
TGTGCCGGGGTTAGTAGCGGGGGCCTCTCCTACAATGAGCAGTTCTTC	CAGVSSGGLSYNEQFF	TRBD2	16	NA	TRBV30	TRBJ2-1
TGTGCCAGCAGCTCCCGGCTAAGAAGCTCCTACGAGCAGTACTTC	CASSSRLRSSYEQYF	NA	15	NA	TRBV7-9	TRBJ2-7
TGTGCCAGCAGCTTAAGGACAGGGGGTATGAACACTGAAGCTTTCTTT	CASSLRTGGMNTEAFF	TRBD1	16	NA	TRBV7-9	TRBJ1-1
TGTGCCAGCAACCAATGGGACCTTAACAATGAGCAGTTCTTC	CASNQWDLNNEQFF	NA	14	NA	TRBV7-9	TRBJ2-1
TGTGCCAGCAGTTTCGGGGTCACAGATACGCAGTATTTT	CASSFGVTDTQYF	NA	13	many	TRBV28	TRBJ2-3
TGTGCCAGCAGCGAAGGGACTAGCGGGGGTATATACAATGAGCAGTTCTTC	CASSEGTSGGIYNEQFF	TRBD2	17	NA	TRBV7-3	TRBJ2-1
TGTGCCAGCAGCGAGAGCGCAACGGGCCGGGAGACCCAGTACTTC	CASSESATGRETQYF	NA	15	NA	TRBV9	TRBJ2-5
TGTGCCAGCAGTTACACAGGGGAGGGTACTGAAGCTTTCTTT	CASSYTGEGTEAFF	TRBD1	14	few	TRBV27	TRBJ1-1
TGTGCCAGCAGCCCAGACAGGGGACCTTGCCGGCTCCACTTT	CASSPDRGPCRLHF	TRBD1	14	many	TRBV7-9	TRBJ1-6
TGCAGTGCAAAAGGAGAGCTGGCACCAGATACGCAGTATTTT	CSAKGELAPDTQYF	NA	14	many	TRBV20-1	TRBJ2-3
TGTGCCAGCAGGCCTGGGACAGGGCAAACTCTACTACATGAGCAGTTCTTC	CASRPGTGQTLLHEQFF	TRBD1	17	few	TRBV12-3/TRBV12-4	TRBJ2-1
TGTGCCAGCAGCCCCCTACTAGCGGAATCCTACGAGCAGTACTTC	CASSPLLAESYEQYF	TRBD2	15	NA	TRBV5-6	TRBJ2-7
TGTGCCAGCTCTAAGCAGGGGGCAATAGGGGAGACCCAGTACTTC	CASSKQGAIGETQYF	TRBD1	15	few	TRBV27	TRBJ2-5